The 22 T cell receptor beta chains below all came from one sample that was sequenced in a study of long-term antiretroviral therapy in people with HIV. Runs used v3.0 of the immunoSEQ assay and were done at survey level. Data came from immunoSEQ multiplex PCR; TCRdb stores just in-frame clones and leaves some out. The sample consists of around 21,000 clones, roughly 79% of them appearing once. The sample was unsorted PBMCs, taken 0.1 years before starting antiretroviral therapy. These receptors all stem from a middle-aged man with HIV.

The chain's CDR3 is CASRAGGRSYEQYF. DNA for the CDR3: TGTGCCAGCAGGGCCGGGGGAAGGTCTTACGAGCAGTACTTC. The chain has TRBV6-1 and TRBJ2-7, with a possible D match to TRBD2 (6 bases). Germline V gene data show CDR1 as MNHNS and CDR2 as SASEGT. V was pared by 6 bases and J by 4 bases, with 16 bases between. The CDR3 spans 14 residues.

This chain connects TRBV28 to TRBJ2-6; no definite D call. Trimming removed 7 bases from V and 0 bases from J, with 10 bases in between. Germline loops: CDR1 MDHEN, CDR2 SYDVKM. The CDR3 runs 15 residues. The CDR3 sequence is CASNRATSGANVLTF. In DNA, the CDR3 is TGTGCCAGCAACAGAGCCACCTCTGGGGCCAACGTCCTGACTTTC.

The chain recombines TRBV2 with TRBJ2-3; D gene unclear. Germline assignment: CDR1 SNHLY and CDR2 FYNNEI. CDR3 size: 14 residues. V lost 7 bases to trimming and J lost 2 bases, with 13 bases between them. In DNA form, the CDR3 reads TGTGCCAGCAACGTTAACCGTCTCACAGATACGCAGTATTTT. Translated, it gives CASNVNRLTDTQYF.

The V gene is TRBV15, the J gene TRBJ1-2, with TRBD1 matching 7 bases. V gave up 0 bases and J gave up 8 bases; unmatched junction bases: 12. The CDR3 is 16 amino acids. Germline values: CDR1 LNHNV, CDR2 YYDKDF (reference sequence). The CDR3 region has the DNA TGTGCCACCAGCAGAGACCGGACAGGAGGCAGCCGCGGCTACACCTTC. Translation gives CATSRDRTGGSRGYTF.

V is TRBV12-5 and J is TRBJ1-1; no clear D. The germline V and J ends were trimmed by 5 bases and 1 base, with 14 bases remaining between them. The CDR3 is 15 residues long. Germline CDR1 is LGHNT and CDR2 is FRNRAP. The CDR3 nucleotides read TGTGCTAGTGGTCTGGGCCCGGCGGGGAACACTGAAGCTTTCTTT. Translating gives CASGLGPAGNTEAFF.

This chain connects TRBV7-9 to TRBJ2-3; tentatively, D is TRBD2 (7 bases). Germline loops: CDR1 SEHNR, CDR2 FQNEAQ (reference sequence). The CDR3 contains 17 residues. V was pared by 2 bases and J by 6 bases, with 21 bases between. The CDR3 DNA sequence: TGTGCCAGCAGCTTACTCATGGGGGGGTCTACAGGGGATACGCAGTATTTT. It translates to CASSLLMGGSTGDTQYF.

This clone has only a few counts. This rearrangement joins TRBV10-3 to TRBJ2-7, with D possibly TRBD2 on 6 matching bases. Germline V gene lookup returns CDR1 ENHRY and CDR2 SYGVKD. The CDR3 sequence is 14 residues long. V lost 0 bases, J lost 6 bases, and 12 bases lay in between. This CDR3 is CAISESPGEGEQYF. CDR3 nucleotide sequence: TGTGCCATCAGTGAGTCCCCGGGAGAAGGCGAGCAGTACTTC.

This clone was detected a few times. V gene TRBV28 combines with J gene TRBJ2-7, with D tentatively TRBD1 or TRBD2 (5 bases each). Trimming shortened V by 5 bases and J by 9 bases, and 11 bases separated the two germline ends. Germline values: CDR1 MDHEN, CDR2 SYDVKM. This CDR3 is built from 11 residues. In DNA form, the CDR3 reads TGTGCCAGCAGTGACATGAGGGGGCAGTACTTC. Translating gives CASSDMRGQYF.

The chain links TRBV30 to TRBJ2-4; no definite D call. V lost 0 bases and J lost 9, with 9 bases in between. Per the germline V gene, CDR1 is GTSNPN and CDR2 is SVGIG (reference sequence). This CDR3 spans 12 amino acids. The chain's CDR3 is CAWSVSRSIQYF. CDR3 bases: TGTGCCTGGAGTGTATCTAGGAGCATTCAGTACTTC.

The chain couples TRBV27 to TRBJ2-3; TRBD1 might be the D (5 bases). The length of the CDR3 is 15 residues. Germline V gene data show CDR1 as MNHEY and CDR2 as SMNVEV (reference sequence). Trimming stripped 3 bases from V and 0 bases from J, with 10 bases between. This CDR3 is CASSFWGRSTDTQYF. CDR3 nucleotide sequence: TGTGCCAGCAGTTTTTGGGGCCGAAGCACAGATACGCAGTATTTT.

This chain uses TRBV19 with TRBJ1-1; TRBD1 might be the D (5 bases). The CDR3 has 12 amino acids. Germline lookup yields CDR1 LNHDA and CDR2 SQIVND (reference sequence). The V end lost 10 bases, the J end lost 10 bases, and 19 bases lay between the germline ends. The CDR3 DNA follows: TGTGCCACCACTATCGGGGCGAACGGAGCTTTCTTT. The encoded protein is CATTIGANGAFF.

The J gene is TRBJ1-5, the V gene TRBV19; a possible D gene is TRBD1 (5 bases). V was clipped by 3 bases and J by 4 bases, with 10 bases between them. The V gene's germline CDR1 is LNHDA and CDR2 SQIVND (reference sequence). The CDR3 contains 14 residues. This CDR3 reads CASSMTGPNQPQHF. CDR3 nucleotides: TGTGCCAGTAGTATGACGGGGCCGAATCAGCCCCAGCATTTT.

The chain recombines TRBV25-1 with TRBJ1-2; 11 bases agree with TRBD1. V lost 2 bases, J lost 4 bases, and 9 bases stayed unmatched. The CDR3 is 17 amino acids. CDR1 is MGHDK and CDR2 is SYGVNS in the germline V gene. CDR3 coding DNA: TGTGCCAGCAGTGAACCGGGACAGGGGGAGGAAGTCTATGGCTACACCTTC. Its protein is CASSEPGQGEEVYGYTF.

V is TRBV2 and J is TRBJ1-3; D remains ambiguous. The CDR3 totals 13 residues. Germline CDR1 and CDR2: SNHLY and FYNNEI. With 7 bases removed from V and 0 bases from J, the gap between germline ends came to 7 bases. The CDR3: CASKQSSGNTIYF. In DNA form, the CDR3 reads TGTGCCAGCAAACAGAGCTCTGGAAACACCATATATTTT.

The J gene is TRBJ2-2, the V gene TRBV7-2, with D possibly TRBD1 on 6 matching bases. CDR1 is SGHTA and CDR2 is FQGNSA in the germline V gene. The V and J ends lost 7 bases and 6 bases respectively, with 21 bases between them. The CDR3 consists of 16 residues. CDR3 coding DNA: TGTGCCAGCACTCTTCAAACAGGGTCAGGGTCCGGGGAGCTGTTTTTT. The encoded protein is CASTLQTGSGSGELFF.

The V call is TRBV25-1, the J call TRBJ2-7; D is undetermined. The ends were cut back, 2 bases at V and 6 bases at J, with 20 bases in the middle. The CDR3 consists of 16 residues. Per the germline V gene, CDR1 is MGHDK and CDR2 is SYGVNS. CDR3 in DNA: TGTGCCAGCAGTGAAGAAAGGTCTCGAATGAGAGTCGAGCAGTACTTC. Protein: CASSEERSRMRVEQYF.

The chain recombines TRBV9 with TRBJ2-5, with 7 bases identical to TRBD1. CDR1 is SGDLS, CDR2 YYNGEE, per germline. With V trimmed by 4 bases and J by 10 bases, 13 bases remained unmatched. The CDR3 has 14 residues. CDR3 amino acids: CASSPQGVHSDQYF. Here the CDR3 DNA reads TGTGCCAGCAGCCCTCAGGGGGTCCATAGTGACCAGTACTTC.

The chain links TRBV7-2 to TRBJ2-2, with D possibly called TRBD1 or TRBD2 (5 bases each). Per germline, CDR1 SGHTA and CDR2 FQGNSA. Trimming cost V 7 bases and J 0 bases, with 15 bases left between them. The CDR3 totals 16 residues. CDR3 amino acids: CASTPFGGSNTGELFF. CDR3 sequence (DNA): TGTGCCAGCACCCCGTTTGGGGGATCGAACACCGGGGAGCTGTTTTTT.

This clone was observed a handful of times. V and J are TRBV4-3 and TRBJ1-4, with 7 positions matching TRBD1. The V and J ends lost 8 bases and 8 bases, in that order; junction bases with no gene match: 11. CDR1 and CDR2 from the germline V gene are LGHNA and YSLEER. This CDR3 is built from 14 residues. CDR3 amino acids: CASSSGGIGEKLFF. The CDR3 DNA is TGCGCCAGCTCTTCAGGGGGAATCGGGGAAAAACTGTTTTTT.

The chain joins TRBV4-2 to TRBJ1-4; 7 bases fit TRBD1. The J segment lost 4 bases and the V segment lost 0 bases, leaving 5 bases of the junction unmatched. The CDR3 length is 16 residues. CDR1 and CDR2 (germline): LGHNA, YNFKEQ. The CDR3 DNA follows: TGTGCCAGCAGCCAAGAACAGGGGAGGGGTAATGAAAAACTGTTTTTT. Protein sequence: CASSQEQGRGNEKLFF.

The chain uses TRBV4-1 and TRBJ1-1, with 7 bases fitting TRBD1. This CDR3 has 15 amino acids. Unmatched junction bases numbered 9, after V lost 8 bases and J lost 0 bases. Germline CDR1 and CDR2: MGHRA and YSYEKL. In DNA form, the CDR3 reads TGCGCCAGCCTTCCGCAGGGGGGCATGAACACTGAAGCTTTCTTT. Protein: CASLPQGGMNTEAFF.

V and J are TRBV7-9 and TRBJ2-3; either TRBD1 or TRBD2 may fit D (6 bases each). CDR3 size: 14 residues. The germline V gene encodes CDR1 SEHNR and CDR2 FQNEAQ (reference sequence). Between the trimmed V and J ends, which lost 5 bases and 2 bases, there was a span of 11 bases. The CDR3 DNA follows: TGTGCCAGCAGCACGGGGGCGGACACAGATACGCAGTATTTT. Its protein is CASSTGADTDTQYF.